What follows are 21 T cell receptor beta chains derived from one specimen sequenced in a study of CD8 T cells in Susac syndrome. Random hexamers were used to reverse transcribe an amount of roughly 0.45 to 1 ug RNA. TCRdb re-called the immunoSEQ multiplex PCR reads through MiXCR, storing one row per CDR3 protein. The table records around 170,000 distinct CDR3 sequences, approximately 96% of them present only once. The sequencing sample was made of CD4+ T cells from PBMCs. The receptors come from a human donor with Susac syndrome.

The rearrangement links TRBV30 to TRBJ1-6; TRBD1 might be the D (5 bases). Trimming removed 4 bases at V and 5 bases at J, with 9 bases between. CDR1 is GTSNPN and CDR2 is SVGIG in the germline V gene (reference sequence). This CDR3 region has 13 residues. Here the CDR3 reads CAWNRDDNSPLHF. The CDR3 DNA sequence: TGTGCCTGGAACCGGGACGATAATTCACCCCTCCACTTT. Complete variable domain (other parts from reference TRBV30 and TRBJ1-6): SQTIHQWPATLVQPVGSPLSLECTVEGTSNPNLYWYRQAAGRGLQLLFYSVGIGQISSEVPQNLSASRPQDRQFILSSKKLLLSDSGFYLCAWNRDDNSPLHFGNGTRLTVT.

The V gene is TRBV29-1, the J gene TRBJ1-2; 9 bases align to TRBD1. The V and J ends lost 5 bases and 5 bases, in that order; junction bases with no gene match: 9. CDR3 length: 14 amino acids. In germline, CDR1 is SQVTM, CDR2 ANQGSEA. CDR3 DNA sequence: TGCAGCGTTTTAAGGACAGGGGTCTATTATGGCTACACCTTC. This translates into CSVLRTGVYYGYTF.

This chain uses TRBV30 with TRBJ1-5; D is unclear. V gave up 0 bases and J gave up 6 bases, with 3 bases separating them. This CDR3 contains 11 residues. In germline, CDR1 is GTSNPN, CDR2 SVGIG (reference sequence). The CDR3 reads CAWSVGQPQHF. The CDR3 coding sequence is TGTGCCTGGAGTGTCGGTCAGCCCCAGCATTTT.

DNA for the CDR3: TGTGCCAGCAGTGAGGCCCGACAGCCTGAAGCTTTCTTT. Amino acid sequence: CASSEARQPEAFF. The rearrangement joins TRBV25-1 to TRBJ1-1; D possibly corresponds to TRBD1 (5 bases). In germline, CDR1 is MGHDK, CDR2 SYGVNS. The CDR3 totals 13 residues. V gave up 3 bases and J gave up 6 bases, with 11 bases separating them.

V usage is TRBV11-2 and J usage is TRBJ2-3; TRBD1 aligns across 7 bases. The CDR3 runs 16 residues. V lost 0 bases to trimming and J lost 4 bases; unmatched junction nucleotides: 7. Germline values: CDR1 SGHAT, CDR2 FQNNGV. Written as DNA, the CDR3 is TGTGCCAGCAGCTTAGAGGGCAGGGGGTGGTCAGATACGCAGTATTTT. Amino acids: CASSLEGRGWSDTQYF.

The chain is built from TRBV20-1 and TRBJ2-1; the match to TRBD1 covers 9 bases. V lost 1 base to trimming and J lost 7 bases; unmatched junction nucleotides: 2. This CDR3 region has 13 residues. The V gene's germline CDR1 is DFQATT and CDR2 SNEGSKA (reference sequence). The CDR3 DNA follows: TGCAGTGCTAGAGGGACAGGGGTTAATGAGCAGTTCTTC. This encodes CSARGTGVNEQFF.

The genes are TRBV7-2 and TRBJ1-1, with D possibly TRBD1 on 5 matching bases. In germline, CDR1 is SGHTA, CDR2 FQGNSA. CDR3 length: 16 residues. V was pared by 0 bases and J by 4 bases, with 15 bases between. The CDR3 DNA reads as TGTGCCAGCAGCTTAGCGCCCCCGAGGGGTTCCACTGAAGCTTTCTTT. This sequence encodes CASSLAPPRGSTEAFF.

V is TRBV3-1 and J is TRBJ2-5; 9 bases map to TRBD2. With V trimmed by 3 bases and J by 5 bases, 7 bases remained unmatched. CDR1 is LGHDT and CDR2 is YNNKEL in the germline V gene (reference sequence). This CDR3 has 15 residues. In DNA form, the CDR3 reads TGTGCCAGCAGCCAGTCTAGCGGGACGTGGGAGACCCAGTACTTC. Translation: CASSQSSGTWETQYF.

The rearrangement joins TRBV29-1 to TRBJ1-2, with unresolved D. V was pared by 6 bases and J by 0 bases, with 5 bases between. The CDR3 runs to 11 residues. From germline, CDR1 is SQVTM and CDR2 ANQGSEA. CDR3 bases: TGCAGCGTGCTAGCTAACTATGGCTACACCTTC. This gives the protein CSVLANYGYTF.

Note on this clonotype: One end of the junction varies from germline; a read error may be responsible. The CDR3 is CASSTRLGTEAFF. CDR3 nucleotides: TGTGCTAGCAGCACCCGTTTGGGCACTGAAGCTTTCTTT. The rearrangement uses TRBV7-7 and TRBJ1-1; D is ambiguous. The CDR3 contains 13 residues. Germline CDR1 reads SSHAT; CDR2 reads FNYEAQ (reference sequence).

The chain combines TRBV2 with TRBJ1-4, with D perhaps TRBD1 (6 bases). The V end lost 5 bases, the J end lost 5 bases, and 15 bases lay between the germline ends. Germline lookup yields CDR1 SNHLY and CDR2 FYNNEI. There are 15 residues in the CDR3. The CDR3 sequence: CASSLDRGGNEKLFF. CDR3 nucleotides: TGTGCCAGCAGTTTGGATAGAGGGGGAAATGAAAAACTGTTTTTT.

The chain joins TRBV30 to TRBJ2-2; D is unclear. The CDR3 has 13 residues. Trimming left V 0 bases short and J 5 bases short, with 7 bases between. The germline gives CDR1 GTSNPN, CDR2 SVGIG (reference sequence). CDR3 region: CAWSVLQTGELFF. Written as DNA, the CDR3 is TGTGCCTGGAGTGTGCTCCAAACCGGGGAGCTGTTTTTT.

The chain is built from TRBV6-5 and TRBJ2-3, with D unresolved. The length of the CDR3 is 12 residues. The germline V gene has CDR1 MNHEY and CDR2 SVGAGI. Between the trimmed V and J ends, which lost 8 bases and 3 bases, there was a span of 9 bases. The CDR3 nucleotides are TGTGCCAGCTCTCGCGCTACAGATACGCAGTATTTT. As protein: CASSRATDTQYF.

The J gene is TRBJ2-5, the V gene TRBV12-3 or TRBV12-4, with TRBD1 identical over 11 bases. The CDR3 runs to 15 residues. V gave up 4 bases and J gave up 2 bases; unmatched junction bases: 3. CDR3: CASSSWDRGQETQYF. In DNA form, the CDR3 reads TGTGCCAGCAGTTCCTGGGACAGGGGGCAAGAGACCCAGTACTTC.

V is TRBV9 and J is TRBJ1-5, with a weak D call TRBD1 (6 bases). The CDR3 spans 14 residues. The germline gives CDR1 SGDLS, CDR2 YYNGEE. V dropped 0 bases and J dropped 7 bases, with 11 bases sitting between them. Here the CDR3 reads CASSVGQERQPQHF. CDR3 bases: TGTGCCAGCAGCGTAGGACAGGAGAGGCAGCCCCAGCATTTT. Based on the CDR3 plus reference TRBV9 and TRBJ1-5, the full variable domain is DSGVTQTPKHLITATGQRVTLRCSPRSGDLSVYWYQQSLDQGLQFLIQYYNGEERAKGNILERFSAQQFPDLHSELNLSSLELGDSALYFCASSVGQERQPQHFGDGTRLSIL.

The rearrangement links TRBV7-9 to TRBJ1-2, with TRBD1 matching over 8 bases. This CDR3 comprises 13 residues. Germline assignment: CDR1 SEHNR and CDR2 FQNEAQ (reference sequence). Trimming took 2 bases from V and 6 from J; bases not matched to a gene: 2. The CDR3: CASSLMGQDGYTF. The CDR3 nucleotides are TGTGCCAGCAGCTTAATGGGACAGGATGGCTACACCTTC.

This clonotype showed up just once. The rearrangement links TRBV6-5 to TRBJ1-5; D remains unclear. Germline V gene sequence: CDR1 MNHEY, CDR2 SVGAGI. Deletions cut 0 bases from V and 2 bases from J, with 17 bases between. The CDR3 is made up of 18 amino acids. CDR3 residues: CASSYSIPGSSGNQPQHF. CDR3 coding DNA: TGTGCCAGCAGTTACTCGATCCCTGGGTCGTCTGGCAATCAGCCCCAGCATTTT.

J is TRBJ1-2 and V is TRBV30; no reliable D call. CDR3 length: 11 amino acids. Trimming removed 4 bases from V and 5 bases from J, with 8 bases in between. In germline, CDR1 is GTSNPN, CDR2 SVGIG (reference sequence). DNA of the CDR3: TGTGCCTGGACTTCCTTATATGGCTACACCTTC. Encoded protein: CAWTSLYGYTF.

The V gene is TRBV7-6, the J gene TRBJ2-7; the match to TRBD2 covers 11 bases. Germline loops: CDR1 SGHVS, CDR2 FNYEAQ. The CDR3 runs to 16 residues. Trimming cost V 5 bases and J 4 bases; bases outside gene matches: 10. DNA for the CDR3: TGTGCCAGCAGCCCCCCCCGGCTAGCGGGGGGATACGAGCAGTACTTC. Its protein is CASSPPRLAGGYEQYF.

This rearrangement joins TRBV5-5 to TRBJ1-4, with D possibly matching TRBD1 (5 bases). The CDR3 runs 14 residues. Trimming took off 4 bases at V and 4 bases at J, with 11 bases between the two ends. CDR1 is SGHKS and CDR2 is YYEKEE in the germline V gene (reference sequence). The CDR3 DNA follows: TGTGCCAGCAGCGCACCGACAGATAATGAAAAACTGTTTTTT. Translated, it gives CASSAPTDNEKLFF.

The chain combines TRBV25-1 with TRBJ2-1, with unresolved D. CDR1 MGHDK and CDR2 SYGVNS come from the germline V gene. The CDR3 covers 11 residues. V shed 6 bases and J shed 6 bases, with 6 bases lying between them. CDR3: CASRLLNEQFF. Written as DNA, the CDR3 is TGTGCCAGCAGACTGCTCAATGAGCAGTTCTTC. Full variable domain (outside the CDR3, taken from reference TRBV25-1 and TRBJ2-1): EADIYQTPRYLVIGTGKKITLECSQTMGHDKMYWYQQDPGMELHLIHYSYGVNSTEKGDLSSESTVSRIRTEHFPLTLESARPSHTSQYLCASRLLNEQFFGPGTRLTVL.